The 10 T cell receptor beta chains below come from one sample, sequenced in a study of blood T cells in healthy people across ages. The authors ran a second PCR of roughly 7 to 11 cycles using a sample-barcoded 5' primer and a J-beta primer mix. TCRdb called the 5' RACE reads again in MiXCR, with one record for every CDR3 protein. The data contain fewer than 800,000 distinct CDR3 sequences, about 30% of them singletons. Sequenced input: blood. These receptors were taken from a woman at least 80 years old in good health.

A few counts support this clonotype. This chain uses TRBV7-3 with TRBJ1-5; D remains unclear. The CDR3 loop spans 14 amino acids. Germline CDR1 is SGHTA and CDR2 is FQGTGA. Trimming took off 8 bases at V and 0 bases at J, with 11 bases between the two ends. CDR3 DNA: TGTGCCAGCCATCGTTGCTGTAGCAATCAGCCCCAGCATTTT. Translating gives CASHRCCSNQPQHF.

A remark on this clonotype: This clone may be a read error of a much larger clone one base away. The V call is TRBV20-1, the J call TRBJ2-3; D gene unclear. Between the trimmed V and J ends, which lost 3 bases and 5 bases, there was a span of 9 bases. CDR3 size: 12 residues. Germline assignment: CDR1 DFQATT and CDR2 SNEGSKA (reference sequence). The chain's CDR3 is CSASPQRDTQYF. The CDR3, as DNA: TGCAGTGCTAGTCCCCAACGAGATACGCAGTATTTT.

V gene TRBV20-1 combines with J gene TRBJ2-7; 8 bases match TRBD1. The CDR3 has 13 amino acids. Trimming took 6 bases from V and 3 from J; bases not matched to a gene: 7. In germline, CDR1 is DFQATT, CDR2 SNEGSKA (reference sequence). CDR3 sequence reads: CSATTRGRYEQYF. The CDR3 DNA reads as TGCAGTGCGACAACCAGGGGGCGCTACGAGCAGTACTTC.

This clonotype has ten or more counts. The chain couples TRBV12-3 or TRBV12-4 to TRBJ2-1; 8 bases fit TRBD2. The V gene end was trimmed by 2 bases and the J gene end by 5 bases; junction bases not matched to a gene: 5. This CDR3 is built from 15 residues. CDR3 sequence (DNA): TGTGCCAGCAGTTTATTGAGCGGGGGAGACAATGAGCAGTTCTTC. The encoded protein is CASSLLSGGDNEQFF.

This clonotype was observed a few times. This sequence joins TRBV6-2 or TRBV6-3 and TRBJ2-1; D may be TRBD2 (6 bases). The J call is in doubt because the DNA end fits TRBJ2-7 better. The germline gives CDR1 MNHEY, CDR2 SVGEGT. The CDR3 has 13 amino acids. CDR3 residues: CASSGDFSDEQYF. DNA of the CDR3: TGTGCCAGCAGCGGGGACTTTAGCGATGAGCAGTACTTC.

This clonotype came up once. A far larger clone is off by one base, so a read error is likely. The chain carries TRBV6-5 and TRBJ1-2; a possible D gene is TRBD1 (5 bases). This CDR3 is 13 amino acids long. Trimming pared 6 bases from V and 0 bases from J, leaving 8 bases between. CDR1 MNHEY and CDR2 SVGAGI come from the germline V gene. CDR3 region: CASSRQSNYGYTF. DNA of the CDR3: TGTGCCAGCAGCCGACAGTCTAACTATGGCTACACCTTC.

This clonotype was counted once. J is TRBJ2-7 and V is TRBV5-5; TRBD1 is a possible D gene (6 bases). The CDR3 has 16 residues. Per the germline V gene, CDR1 is SGHKS and CDR2 is YYEKEE (reference sequence). The germline V and J ends were trimmed by 4 bases and 2 bases, with 19 bases remaining between them. CDR3 residues: CASSHRPDRSPYEQYF. The CDR3 bases are TGTGCCAGCAGCCACCGCCCCGACAGGTCCCCCTACGAGCAGTACTTC.

This sequence joins TRBV3-1 and TRBJ1-2, with 11 bases matching TRBD1. With 0 bases clipped from V and 6 bases from J, the junction kept 6 bases outside the gene matches. Per germline, CDR1 LGHDT and CDR2 YNNKEL (reference sequence). The length of the CDR3 is 16 residues. CDR3 residues: CASSQEGTGGNNGYTF. CDR3 DNA: TGTGCCAGCAGCCAAGAAGGGACAGGGGGAAATAATGGCTACACCTTC.

This clonotype was seen a handful of times. A much larger clone sits a single nucleotide away, making a read error possible. The chain couples TRBV6-1 to TRBJ2-1; 9 bases are a match to TRBD2. The CDR3 loop spans 18 amino acids. From germline, CDR1 is MNHNS and CDR2 SASEGT. The CDR3 loop reads CANSETVSGGPPYNEQFF. The DNA of the CDR3 is TGTGCCAACAGTGAAACCGTTAGCGGGGGCCCCCCCTACAATGAGCAGTTCTTC.

This clonotype was seen repeatedly, ten times or more. The J gene is TRBJ2-1, the V gene TRBV28, with TRBD1 as a possible D gene (6 bases). The CDR3 runs 14 residues. Germline V gene sequence: CDR1 MDHEN, CDR2 SYDVKM. The V gene lost 5 bases and the J gene lost 5 bases, with 13 bases spanning the gap. CDR3: CASSAAGEDNEQFF. The CDR3 DNA reads TGTGCCAGCAGTGCAGCAGGGGAAGACAATGAGCAGTTCTTC.